This is a list of T cell receptor beta chains from one sample in a study of T cell changes during pregnancy in multiple sclerosis. Assay: immunoSEQ multiplex PCR; the TCRdb copy retains only in-frame clones and omits some. The table has approximately 64,000 clones, approximately 90% seen once. Sequencing was performed on peripheral blood, taken in the first trimester of pregnancy. These receptors were obtained from a female donor with multiple sclerosis, enrolled in a pregnancy study. Both conserved end residues are part of each CDR3. A D gene is named only where the DNA matches it firmly. Rows give clone size only sometimes, using once, few, many, or a class for an expanded clone.

TRBV7-9	.	TRBJ1-4	once	CASSLPTGSAEKLFF	TGTGCCAGCAGCTTACCAACAGGGTCGGCGGAAAAACTGTTTTTT
TRBV4-3	.	TRBJ1-1	few	CASSQEKGVLFTEAFF	TGCGCCAGCAGCCAAGAGAAGGGGGTACTGTTCACTGAAGCTTTCTTT
TRBV9	.	TRBJ2-3	.	CASSVAGLGLTDTQYF	TGTGCCAGCAGCGTCGCGGGTCTAGGCCTCACAGATACGCAGTATTTT
TRBV11-3	.	TRBJ2-7	.	CASSPLRGAQHEQYF	TGTGCCAGCAGCCCCCTTCGGGGGGCGCAACACGAGCAGTACTTC
TRBV27	TRBD1	TRBJ2-2	.	CASSSTGGWELFF	TGTGCCAGCAGTTCCACAGGGGGCTGGGAGCTGTTTTTT
TRBV6-1	TRBD2	TRBJ2-2	.	CASSELAGASGELFF	TGTGCCAGCAGTGAACTAGCGGGAGCAAGCGGGGAGCTGTTTTTT
TRBV9	TRBD1	TRBJ2-1	.	CASSGLRGDRGPVEQFF	TGTGCCAGCAGCGGCCTGAGGGGGGACAGGGGGCCGGTTGAGCAGTTCTTC
TRBV15	.	TRBJ2-3	.	CATSRGGAEATDTQYF	TGTGCCACCAGCAGAGGGGGAGCGGAGGCTACAGATACGCAGTATTTT
TRBV29-1	TRBD1	TRBJ1-1	.	CSVNGQGALNTEAFF	TGCAGCGTTAACGGACAGGGAGCTTTGAACACTGAAGCTTTCTTT
TRBV9	TRBD2	TRBJ2-5	.	CASSARLAGGLGETQYF	TGTGCCAGCAGCGCTCGACTAGCGGGAGGCCTGGGGGAGACCCAGTACTTC
TRBV5-4	.	TRBJ2-1	.	CASSLGESEQFF	TGTGCCAGCAGCTTGGGAGAAAGTGAGCAGTTCTTC
TRBV29-1	TRBD2	TRBJ2-3	once	CSVYGTRSTDTQYF	TGCAGCGTTTATGGGACTAGAAGCACAGATACGCAGTATTTT
TRBV6-1	TRBD1	TRBJ1-4	few	CASSALEGQGDEKLFF	TGTGCCAGCAGTGCTTTGGAGGGACAGGGGGATGAAAAACTGTTTTTT
TRBV29-1	TRBD1	TRBJ1-1	few	CSVITGQGGNTEAFF	TGCAGCGTAATAACTGGACAGGGTGGGAACACTGAAGCTTTCTTT
TRBV7-2	.	TRBJ2-5	.	CASSSATSQETQYF	TGTGCCAGCAGCTCCGCGACTTCCCAAGAGACCCAGTACTTC
TRBV6-1	TRBD1	TRBJ1-1	.	CASRDRAGNTEAFF	TGTGCCAGCAGGGACAGGGCTGGGAACACTGAAGCTTTCTTT
TRBV9	TRBD1	TRBJ1-2	.	CASSAGRGRARGYTF	TGTGCCAGCAGCGCCGGCAGGGGGCGAGCTCGTGGCTACACCTTC
TRBV11-2	.	TRBJ2-3	few	CASSTDPTDTQYF	TGTGCCAGCAGCACAGACCCCACAGATACGCAGTATTTT
TRBV27	TRBD1	TRBJ1-5	.	CASSRQGEWRGQPQHF	TGTGCCAGCAGCAGACAGGGGGAATGGCGAGGTCAGCCCCAGCATTTT
TRBV2	TRBD2	TRBJ2-5	.	CASSALAGESAQYF	TGTGCCAGCAGCGCTCTAGCGGGAGAGAGCGCCCAGTACTTC
TRBV5-4	.	TRBJ1-1	.	CASSPRQSTEAFF	TGTGCCAGCAGTCCCCGACAGTCCACTGAAGCTTTCTTT
TRBV5-4	TRBD1	TRBJ1-1	.	CASSLARDRENTEAFF	TGTGCCAGCAGCTTGGCCCGGGACAGGGAGAACACTGAAGCTTTCTTT
TRBV28	.	TRBJ1-2	.	CASSLRWGGGYTF	TGTGCCAGCAGCCTTCGGTGGGGGGGAGGCTACACCTTC
TRBV7-3	TRBD2	TRBJ2-1	.	CASSLRTSGGYNEQFF	TGTGCCAGCAGCCTACGGACTAGCGGAGGTTACAATGAGCAGTTCTTC